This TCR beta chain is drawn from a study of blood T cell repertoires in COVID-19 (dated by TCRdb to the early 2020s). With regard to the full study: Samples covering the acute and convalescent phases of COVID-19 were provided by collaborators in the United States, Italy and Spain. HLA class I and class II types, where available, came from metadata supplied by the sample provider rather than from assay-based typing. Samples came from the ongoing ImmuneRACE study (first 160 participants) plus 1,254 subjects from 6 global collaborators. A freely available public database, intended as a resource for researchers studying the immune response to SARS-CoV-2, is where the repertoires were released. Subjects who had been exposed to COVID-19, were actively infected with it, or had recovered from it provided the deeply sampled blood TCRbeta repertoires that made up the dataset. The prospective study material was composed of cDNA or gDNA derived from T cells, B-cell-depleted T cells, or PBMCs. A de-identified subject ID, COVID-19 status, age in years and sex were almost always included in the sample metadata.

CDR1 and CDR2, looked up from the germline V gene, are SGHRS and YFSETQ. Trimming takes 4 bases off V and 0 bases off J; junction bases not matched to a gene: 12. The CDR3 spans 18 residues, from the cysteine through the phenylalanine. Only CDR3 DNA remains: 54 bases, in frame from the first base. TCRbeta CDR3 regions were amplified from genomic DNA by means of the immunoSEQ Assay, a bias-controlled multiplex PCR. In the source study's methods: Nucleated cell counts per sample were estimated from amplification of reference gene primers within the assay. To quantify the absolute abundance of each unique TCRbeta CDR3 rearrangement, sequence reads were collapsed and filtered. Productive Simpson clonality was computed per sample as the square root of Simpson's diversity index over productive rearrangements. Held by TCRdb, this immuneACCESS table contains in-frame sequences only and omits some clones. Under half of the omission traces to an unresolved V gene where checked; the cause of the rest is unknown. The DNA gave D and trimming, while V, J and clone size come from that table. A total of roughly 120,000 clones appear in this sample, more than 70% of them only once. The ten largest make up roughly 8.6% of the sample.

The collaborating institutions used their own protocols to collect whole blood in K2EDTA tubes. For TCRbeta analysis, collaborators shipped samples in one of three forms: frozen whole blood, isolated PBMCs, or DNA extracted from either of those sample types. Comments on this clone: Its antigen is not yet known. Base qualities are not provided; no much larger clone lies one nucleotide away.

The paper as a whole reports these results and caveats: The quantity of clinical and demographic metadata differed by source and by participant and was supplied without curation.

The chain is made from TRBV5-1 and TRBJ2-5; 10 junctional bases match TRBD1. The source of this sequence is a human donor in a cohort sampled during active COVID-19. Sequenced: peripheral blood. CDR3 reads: CASSLSDRGRLYQETQYF. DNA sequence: TGCGCCAGCAGCCTCTCAGACAGGGGGCGGTTGTACCAAGAGACCCAGTACTTC.